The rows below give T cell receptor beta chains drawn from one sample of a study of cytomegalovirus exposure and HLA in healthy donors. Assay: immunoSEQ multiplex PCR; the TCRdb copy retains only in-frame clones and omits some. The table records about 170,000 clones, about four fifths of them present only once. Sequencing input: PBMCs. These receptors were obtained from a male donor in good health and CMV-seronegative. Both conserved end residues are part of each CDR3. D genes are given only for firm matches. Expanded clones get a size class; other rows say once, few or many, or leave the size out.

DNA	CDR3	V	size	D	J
TGTGCCAGCAGTTACGCTACAGGGGGCAGGAACAATGAGCAGTTCTTC	CASSYATGGRNNEQFF	TRBV6-6	NA	TRBD1	TRBJ2-1
TGTGCCAGCAGCTTAGCCGGTTCCTGGGCGGAGGGGACCGGGGAGCTGTTTTTT	CASSLAGSWAEGTGELFF	TRBV7-8	once	NA	TRBJ2-2
TGTGCCAGCAGCTTGGGGACAAGCAATGAGCAGTTCTTC	CASSLGTSNEQFF	TRBV7-9	NA	NA	TRBJ2-1
TGTGCCATCAGTGGTCCGGATAGCGGGGGAGTAAGCACAGATACGCAGTATTTT	CAISGPDSGGVSTDTQYF	TRBV10-3	NA	TRBD2	TRBJ2-3
TGTGCCAGCAGCCCTGGCCAGGGAGGGGCAACTAATGAAAAACTGTTTTTT	CASSPGQGGATNEKLFF	TRBV5-4	few	NA	TRBJ1-4
TGTGCCAGCAGTTTATTCGGACTAGCGGGAGGGATTGAGCAGTTCTTC	CASSLFGLAGGIEQFF	TRBV28	NA	TRBD2	TRBJ2-1
TGTGCCACCAGCAGAGATAAAGAGGCTGGGGAGCAGTACTTC	CATSRDKEAGEQYF	TRBV15	NA	NA	TRBJ2-7
TGTGCCACCAGCAGAGATCCAGGGGGCTACGAGCAGTACTTC	CATSRDPGGYEQYF	TRBV15	NA	TRBD1	TRBJ2-7
TGCGCCAGCAGCCAACAGACAGCCCGATTACAGCCCCAGCATTTT	CASSQQTARLQPQHF	TRBV4-1	NA	NA	TRBJ1-5
TGTGCCAGCAGTAGCCCCTTGGGGGGACCAGATACGCAGTATTTT	CASSSPLGGPDTQYF	TRBV13	NA	NA	TRBJ2-3
TGTGCCAGCAGCGTAGATAGGGCTAGCGGAGAGTACAATGAGCAGTTCTTC	CASSVDRASGEYNEQFF	TRBV9	NA	TRBD2	TRBJ2-1
TGTGCCAGCTCATCCACCGGACAGGGGAACGAGCAGTACTTC	CASSSTGQGNEQYF	TRBV18	NA	TRBD1	TRBJ2-7
TGTGCCTGGACCCGAGGGGGTTCCTACGAGCAGTACTTC	CAWTRGGSYEQYF	TRBV30	once	NA	TRBJ2-7
TGTGCCAGCAGCTTGGACAGGGTGAGAGATACGCAGTATTTT	CASSLDRVRDTQYF	TRBV5-4	NA	NA	TRBJ2-3
TGCGCCAGCAGACCCGGGACAGGGGCCTACGAGCAGTACTTC	CASRPGTGAYEQYF	TRBV5-1	NA	TRBD1	TRBJ2-7
TGTGCCAGTTTTTATTCAGATCAAGAGACCCAGTACTTC	CASFYSDQETQYF	TRBV19	NA	NA	TRBJ2-5
TGTGCCAGTAGTATCCTAGCGGGGGGACAAGAGACCCAGTACTTC	CASSILAGGQETQYF	TRBV19	NA	TRBD2	TRBJ2-5
TGTGCCAGTCTGGGACTAGCGGGAGTAGCGAAGAACACCGGGGAGCTGTTTTTT	CASLGLAGVAKNTGELFF	TRBV19	NA	TRBD2	TRBJ2-2
TGTGCCAGCAGCGTCGACAGGGGGCGATTTGGCGGGGAGCTGTTTTTT	CASSVDRGRFGGELFF	TRBV7-2	once	TRBD1	TRBJ2-2
TGTGCCAGCAGCTTGAGTGACCGGGAGGCTTACAATGAGCAGTTCTTC	CASSLSDREAYNEQFF	TRBV5-4	NA	TRBD2	TRBJ2-1
TGTGCCAGCAGTTTGAGGGCAGGGGCTGCTGGGGCCAACGTCCTGACTTTC	CASSLRAGAAGANVLTF	TRBV27	NA	NA	TRBJ2-6
TGCGCCAGCAGCACGGGACAAGGCAATCAGCCCCAGCATTTT	CASSTGQGNQPQHF	TRBV5-1	NA	NA	TRBJ1-5
TGCGCCAGCAGCCAAGAAAGTCGGGGGGTCTACAATGAGCAGTTCTTC	CASSQESRGVYNEQFF	TRBV4-3	once	TRBD2	TRBJ2-1
TGCAGCGTTGTACGGACAGGGAACGAGCAGTACTTC	CSVVRTGNEQYF	TRBV29-1	NA	TRBD1	TRBJ2-7
TGTGCCAGCAGTTTCAAGGCGGTGGGGAGTGCGCAGTATTTT	CASSFKAVGSAQYF	TRBV27	NA	NA	TRBJ2-3
TGCGCCAGCAGCCAAGATAAGAGGACGGGGAATGAAAAACTGTTTTTT	CASSQDKRTGNEKLFF	TRBV4-3	NA	NA	TRBJ1-4